This TCR beta chain was sequenced during a study of naive and memory T cell subsets. Overall study results and limits: A few larger clonotypes appeared in naive repertoires, especially CD8, possibly memory cells re-expressing CD45RA.

Comments on this clonotype: What it binds is not known. The junction departs from germline at one end; a sequencing error may be responsible.

CDR1 is DFQATT and CDR2 is SNEGSKA in the germline V gene (reference sequence). This CDR3 spans 14 amino acids. An equimolar mix of two oligonucleotides served as the beta constant-region primer for TRBC1 and TRBC2. Via MiXCR, TCRdb re-called the UMI-ligation and nested PCR reads, giving one row per CDR3 protein. The sample lists around 160,000 distinct CDR3 sequences; over 15% were seen once. This TCR derives from a human donor in good health. The sequencing input was naive CD4+ T cells from blood. This chain links TRBV20-1 with TRBJ2-1; D may be TRBD2 (6 bases). CDR3 amino acids: CSAREMGLDVERFF. CDR3 nucleotides: TGCAGTGCTAGAGAGATGGGACTCGACGTAGAGCGGTTCTTC.